This TCR beta chain is drawn from a study of Tregs in tolerant kidney transplant recipients. At the level of the study: The nonmyeloablative bone marrow transplants came from related graft donors, with transient mixed chimerism.

In regard to this clone: The read terminates 3 residues before the CDR3 end, so the remaining end is supplied by the germline J gene.

CD4+CD25+CD127- Tregs, CD4+CD25- non-Tregs, CD4 and CD8 cells were sorted. Clones were read by immunoSEQ multiplex PCR, and TCRdb kept only the in-frame ones, dropping some. The ten top clones account for roughly 0.9%, within a sample of about 52,000 clones. The CDR3 extends over 16 amino acids. Germline V CDR1 and CDR2: LNHDA, SQIVND (reference sequence). With V trimmed by 6 bases and J by 4 bases, 13 bases remained unmatched. The origin of this receptor is a human donor who received a combined kidney and bone marrow transplant. The chain couples TRBV19 to TRBJ1-2, with 8 bases identical to TRBD1. Sequenced material: CD4+ T cells from blood, taken before the transplant. This CDR3 reads CASSPVGQGRGYGYTF. The covered CDR3 bases are TGTGCCAGTAGCCCCGTAGGACAGGGCCGGGGCTATGGC.